The 10 T cell receptor beta chains below come from one sample, sequenced in a study of regulatory T cells in long-lasting Graves disease. Researchers made TCR beta libraries by using iRepertoire HTBI primers and running Arm-PCR on CDR3 regions. TCRdb re-derived calls from the multiplex PCR reads in MiXCR, one entry per CDR3 protein. The sample lists roughly 500,000 distinct CDR3 sequences, roughly 13% seen once, with roughly 9.7% in the top ten. Time point here: newly diagnosed GD, antithyroid drugs for less than 3 months. There was RNA extracted from PBMCs, and the TCR library was made from it. These data were also filed under a second study, of T cells in Graves' hyperthyroidism and ophthalmopathy.

The sample here was peripheral blood mononuclear cells (PBMCs), taken at new diagnosis, from a patient treated with antithyroid drugs. These receptors were taken from a man aged 25-45 years with Graves disease.

This clonotype has a handful of counts. The J gene is TRBJ2-7, the V gene TRBV19; maybe TRBD1 (6 bases). Germline V gene sequence: CDR1 LNHDA, CDR2 SQIVND (reference sequence). V lost 4 bases and J 2 bases, leaving 15 bases between the germline ends. CDR3 size: 15 residues. CDR3 region: CASSTSGTRAYEQYF. DNA for the CDR3: TGTGCCAGTAGTACTTCGGGGACAAGGGCCTACGAGCAGTACTTC.

This clonotype has a count of ten or more. This chain uses TRBV27 with TRBJ2-5, with unresolved D. The V end lost 2 bases, the J end lost 1 base, and 17 bases lay between the germline ends. The CDR3 extends over 17 amino acids. Per germline, CDR1 MNHEY and CDR2 SMNVEV (reference sequence). The CDR3 loop is CASSLLFRSNLQETQYF. The CDR3 region has the DNA TGTGCCAGCAGTTTACTCTTCCGGAGTAATCTCCAAGAGACCCAGTACTTC.

This clonotype was counted between two and nine times. The J gene is TRBJ2-7, the V gene TRBV27; the D call may be TRBD1 or TRBD2 (5 bases each). V lost 6 bases and J lost 7, with 10 bases in between. Germline V gene lookup returns CDR1 MNHEY and CDR2 SMNVEV (reference sequence). This CDR3 has 11 amino acids. CDR3 nucleotide sequence: TGTGCCAGCAGGAAGGGACGGGAGCAGTACTTC. Protein product: CASRKGREQYF.

To note about this clonotype: A single base separates this from a much larger clone, so it may be a read error. This chain links TRBV24-1 with TRBJ1-1, with D tentatively TRBD1 (5 bases). From germline, CDR1 is KGHDR and CDR2 SFDVKD. The CDR3 loop spans 12 amino acids. V lost 2 bases, J lost 7 bases, and 7 bases lay in between. This CDR3 reads CATSDSGGEAFF. Written as DNA, the CDR3 is TGTGCCACCAGTGATTCCGGGGGTGAAGCTTTCTTT.

Notes on this clonotype: With a much larger clone just one base away, this may be a read error. This chain uses TRBV5-1 with TRBJ2-5; 8 bases are a match to TRBD2. CDR3 length: 17 residues. The germline gives CDR1 SGHRS, CDR2 YFSETQ. V shed 4 bases, J shed 11 bases, and the junction held 22 bases outside the gene matches. The CDR3 region has the DNA TGCGCCAGCAGCCTTGGTTCCATAGCGGGAACCGACAATGAGCAGTACTTC. As protein: CASSLGSIAGTDNEQYF. The full variable domain, rest sourced from reference TRBV5-1 and TRBJ2-5, is KAGVTQTPRYLIKTRGQQVTLSCSPISGHRSVSWYQQTPGQGLQFLFEYFSETQRNKGNFPGRFSGRQFSNSRSEMNVSTLELGDSALYLCASSLGSIAGTDNEQYFGPGTRLLVL.

Turning to this clonotype: In this CDR3 the conserved last residue, phenylalanine or tryptophan, is missing, so a read error is likely. This chain connects TRBV7-7 to TRBJ2-2; D may correspond to TRBD1 or TRBD2 (5 bases each). The CDR3 covers 15 residues. CDR1 and CDR2 (germline): SSHAT, FNYEAQ (reference sequence). The CDR3 sequence: CASRGERGNTGELFL. CDR3 in DNA: TGTGCTAGCAGAGGGGAGAGGGGAAACACCGGGGAGCTGTTTCTT.

This clonotype was counted ten times or more. The V gene is TRBV27, the J gene TRBJ2-7, with D maybe TRBD2 (6 bases). Germline values: CDR1 MNHEY, CDR2 SMNVEV (reference sequence). The CDR3 extends over 13 amino acids. V lost 6 bases to trimming and J lost 3 bases, with 12 bases between them. In DNA form, the CDR3 reads TGTGCCAGCAGCTTGACTAGAGACTACGAGCAGTACTTC. Translated: CASSLTRDYEQYF.

The table lists this clonotype with many counts. The V call is TRBV27, the J call TRBJ1-1; D possibly corresponds to TRBD1 (5 bases). The V gene's germline CDR1 is MNHEY and CDR2 SMNVEV (reference sequence). Trimming left V 4 bases short and J 7 bases short, with 31 bases between. The CDR3 runs 19 residues. The CDR3 protein is CASSSQGITLKGKGGEAFF. CDR3 coding DNA: TGTGCCAGCAGTTCCCAGGGTATTACCCTCAAGGGGAAAGGCGGTGAAGCTTTCTTT.

This clonotype was seen at least ten times. This chain joins TRBV30 and TRBJ1-1; the D is unclear. The germline CDR1 and CDR2 sequences are GTSNPN and SVGIG (reference sequence). This CDR3 has 15 residues. V gave up 2 bases and J gave up 0 bases, with 13 bases separating them. The CDR3 DNA reads as TGTGCCTGGAGTCTCAAGGGCCTCGTGAACACTGAAGCTTTCTTT. Its translation is CAWSLKGLVNTEAFF.

The chain couples TRBV30 to TRBJ2-7, with 10 bases aligning to TRBD2. J lost 0 bases, V lost 4 bases, and 0 bases had no gene match. Germline V gives CDR1 GTSNPN, CDR2 SVGIG (reference sequence). The CDR3 consists of 13 residues. DNA of the CDR3: TGTGCCTGGACTAGCGGGAGCTCCTACGAGCAGTACTTC. Its protein product is CAWTSGSSYEQYF. The whole variable domain, remainder taken from reference TRBV30 and TRBJ2-7, is SQTIHQWPATLVQPVGSPLSLECTVEGTSNPNLYWYRQAAGRGLQLLFYSVGIGQISSEVPQNLSASRPQDRQFILSSKKLLLSDSGFYLCAWTSGSSYEQYFGPGTRLTVT.